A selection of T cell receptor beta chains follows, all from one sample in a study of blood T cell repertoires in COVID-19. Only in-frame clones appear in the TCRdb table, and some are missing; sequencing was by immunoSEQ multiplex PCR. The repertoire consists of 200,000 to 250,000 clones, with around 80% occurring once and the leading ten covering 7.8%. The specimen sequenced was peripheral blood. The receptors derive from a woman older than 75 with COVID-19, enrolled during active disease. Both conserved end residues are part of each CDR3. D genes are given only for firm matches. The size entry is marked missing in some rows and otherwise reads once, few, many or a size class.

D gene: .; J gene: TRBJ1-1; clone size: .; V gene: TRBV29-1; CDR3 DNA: TGCAGCGCTGACACAGGGATTCGCACTGAAGCTTTCTTT; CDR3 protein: CSADTGIRTEAFF
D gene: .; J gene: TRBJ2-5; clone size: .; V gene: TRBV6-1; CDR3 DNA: TGTGCCAGCAGTGAAGCGCTCCGGAGGGAGACCCAGTACTTC; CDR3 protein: CASSEALRRETQYF
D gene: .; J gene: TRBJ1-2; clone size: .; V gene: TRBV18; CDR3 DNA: TGTGCCAGCTCACCAACGCGGGAAAGCAATGGCTACACCTTC; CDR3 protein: CASSPTRESNGYTF
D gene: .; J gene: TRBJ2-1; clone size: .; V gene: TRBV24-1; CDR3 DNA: TGTGCCTCCTCCTCGGGCTCCTACAATGAGCAGTTCTTC; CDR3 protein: CASSSGSYNEQFF
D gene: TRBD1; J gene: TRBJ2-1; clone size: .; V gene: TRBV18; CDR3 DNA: TGTGCCAGCTCACCAGGGACAGGGACATACAATGAGCAGTTCTTC; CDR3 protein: CASSPGTGTYNEQFF
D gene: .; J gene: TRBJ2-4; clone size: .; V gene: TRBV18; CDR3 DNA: TGTGCCAGCTCACCACCCTCCGAGAGCAACATTCAGTACTTC; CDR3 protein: CASSPPSESNIQYF
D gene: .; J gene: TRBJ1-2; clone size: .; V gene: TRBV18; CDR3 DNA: TGTGCCAGCCGGGGGACGGGGGAGCGTCACTATGGCTACACCTTC; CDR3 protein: CASRGTGERHYGYTF
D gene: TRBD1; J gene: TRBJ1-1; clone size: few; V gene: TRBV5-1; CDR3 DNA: TGCGCCAGCAGCCTAGGACAGGTCGGCGACACTGAAGCTTTCTTT; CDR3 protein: CASSLGQVGDTEAFF
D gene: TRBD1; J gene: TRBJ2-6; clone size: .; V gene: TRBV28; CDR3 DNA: TGTGCCAGCAGAACCGGGACAGGCAACTCTGGGGCCAACGTCCTGACTTTC; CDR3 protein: CASRTGTGNSGANVLTF
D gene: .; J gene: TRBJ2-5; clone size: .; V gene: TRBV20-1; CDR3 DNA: TGCAGTGCTAGAGAACTAGAGACCCAGTACTTC; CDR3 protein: CSARELETQYF
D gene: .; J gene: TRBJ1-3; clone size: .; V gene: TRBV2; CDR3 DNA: TGTGCCAGTTCACAGGGTAACACCATATATTTT; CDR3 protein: CASSQGNTIYF
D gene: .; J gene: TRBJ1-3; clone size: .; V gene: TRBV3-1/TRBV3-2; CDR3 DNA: TGTGCCAGCAGCCACCCGCCGGGTTCTGGAAACACCATATATTTT; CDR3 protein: CASSHPPGSGNTIYF
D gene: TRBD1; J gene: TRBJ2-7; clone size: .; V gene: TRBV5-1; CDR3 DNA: TGCGCCAGCAGCTTGGCCCCGACAGGGGCCGAGCAGTACTTC; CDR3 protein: CASSLAPTGAEQYF
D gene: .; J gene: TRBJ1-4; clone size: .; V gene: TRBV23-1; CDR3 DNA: TGCGCCAGCAGTCCCGCGGCTCTTAATGAAAAACTGTTTTTT; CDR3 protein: CASSPAALNEKLFF
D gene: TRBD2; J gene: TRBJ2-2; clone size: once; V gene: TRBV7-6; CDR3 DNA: TGTGCCAGCAGCTTAGCCCTAGCGGGGGGCACCGGGGAGCTGTTTTTT; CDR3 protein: CASSLALAGGTGELFF
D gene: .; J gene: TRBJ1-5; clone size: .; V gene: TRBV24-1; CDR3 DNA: TGTGCCACCACCCGCGGAGAGAATCAGCCCCAGCATTTT; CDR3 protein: CATTRGENQPQHF
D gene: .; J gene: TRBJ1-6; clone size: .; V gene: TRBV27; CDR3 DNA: TGTGCCAGCAGTCGCTTCGGACAGAATAATTCACCCCTCCACTTT; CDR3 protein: CASSRFGQNNSPLHF